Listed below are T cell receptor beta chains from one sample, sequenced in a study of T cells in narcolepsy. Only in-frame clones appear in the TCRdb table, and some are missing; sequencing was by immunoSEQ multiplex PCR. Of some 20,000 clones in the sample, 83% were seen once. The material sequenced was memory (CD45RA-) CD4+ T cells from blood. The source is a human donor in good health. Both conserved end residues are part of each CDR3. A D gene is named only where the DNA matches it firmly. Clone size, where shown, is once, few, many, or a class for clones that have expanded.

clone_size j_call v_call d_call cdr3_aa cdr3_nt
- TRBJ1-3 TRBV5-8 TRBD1 CASSKDRDSGNTIYF TGTGCCAGCAGCAAAGACAGGGACTCTGGAAACACCATATATTTT
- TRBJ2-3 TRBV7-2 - CASSSSSRGRGDTQYF TGTGCCAGCAGCTCCTCCTCCCGGGGCCGGGGGGATACGCAGTATTTT
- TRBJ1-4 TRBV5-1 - CASSKRTAATNEKLFF TGCGCCAGCAGCAAGCGGACAGCTGCAACTAATGAAAAACTGTTTTTT
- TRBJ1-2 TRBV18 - CASSPQGLHGYTF TGTGCCAGCTCACCACAGGGTCTCCATGGCTACACCTTC
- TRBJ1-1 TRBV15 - CATSRGGLNTEAFF TGTGCCACCAGCAGAGGGGGCCTCAACACTGAAGCTTTCTTT
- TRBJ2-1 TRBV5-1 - CASSPRQVTYNEQFF TGCGCCAGCAGCCCGAGACAGGTGACCTACAATGAGCAGTTCTTC
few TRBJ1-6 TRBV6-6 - CASSSPGNSPLHF TGTGCCAGCAGTTCCCCGGGTAATTCACCCCTCCACTTT
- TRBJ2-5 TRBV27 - CASRDSSWGTQYF TGTGCCAGCAGGGACAGTTCGTGGGGGACCCAGTACTTC
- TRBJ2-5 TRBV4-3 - CASSQGGIRGGETQYF TGCGCCAGCAGCCAAGGAGGAATAAGGGGGGGGGAGACCCAGTACTTC
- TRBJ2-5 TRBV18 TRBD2 CASSPLPSGSKETQYF TGTGCCAGCTCACCTCTTCCTAGCGGGAGTAAAGAGACCCAGTACTTC
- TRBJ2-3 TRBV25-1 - CASSESFPQGDTQYF TGTGCCAGCAGTGAATCCTTCCCCCAGGGAGATACGCAGTATTTT
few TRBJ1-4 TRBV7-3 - CASSSGRNEKLFF TGTGCCAGCAGCTCAGGGAGGAACGAAAAACTGTTTTTT
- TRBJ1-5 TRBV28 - CASITNTDQPQHF TGTGCCAGCATCACTAACACCGATCAGCCCCAGCATTTT
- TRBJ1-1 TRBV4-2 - CASSQDTGVGTEAFF TGTGCCAGCAGCCAAGACACAGGAGTGGGAACTGAAGCTTTCTTT
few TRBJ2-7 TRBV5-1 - CASSLADEQYF TGCGCCAGCAGCTTGGCAGACGAGCAGTACTTC
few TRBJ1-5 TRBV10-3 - CATREGDQPQHF TGTGCCACTAGGGAGGGGGATCAGCCCCAGCATTTT